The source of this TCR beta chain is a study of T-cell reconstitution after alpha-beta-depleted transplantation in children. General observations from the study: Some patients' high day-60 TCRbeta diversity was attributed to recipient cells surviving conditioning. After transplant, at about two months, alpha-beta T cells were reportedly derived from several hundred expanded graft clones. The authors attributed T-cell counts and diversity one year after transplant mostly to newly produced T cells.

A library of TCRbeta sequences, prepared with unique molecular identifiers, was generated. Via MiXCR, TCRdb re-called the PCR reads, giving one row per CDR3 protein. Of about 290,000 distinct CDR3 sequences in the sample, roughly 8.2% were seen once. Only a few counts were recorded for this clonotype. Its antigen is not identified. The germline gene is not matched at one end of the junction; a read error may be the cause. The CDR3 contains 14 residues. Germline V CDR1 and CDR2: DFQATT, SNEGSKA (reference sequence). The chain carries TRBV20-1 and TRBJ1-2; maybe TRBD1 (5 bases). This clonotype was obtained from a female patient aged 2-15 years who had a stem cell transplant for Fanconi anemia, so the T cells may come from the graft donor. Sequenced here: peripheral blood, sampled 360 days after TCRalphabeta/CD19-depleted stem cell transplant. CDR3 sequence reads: CSARDLRQSYDYTF. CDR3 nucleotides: TGCAGTGCTAGAGACCTTAGACAGAGTTATGACTACACCTTC.